This entry concerns a single TCR beta chain. Antigen: not known. A read error may account for a junction end that differs from germline. This sample stems from a study of tumor and adjacent non-tumor tissue in lung cancer. Overall study context: Patients were aged about 30 to 76, 9 to 10 men and a handful of women, stage I to III.

This CDR3 spans 17 amino acids. Per the germline V gene, CDR1 is SGHNT and CDR2 is YENEEA. The template was RNA from unsorted bulk tissue. More than 3 cm separated this lung sample from the edge of the tumor. Between August and November 2014, newly diagnosed, chemotherapy-naive lung cancer patients underwent thoracic surgery in China. General study findings and limits: Tumor repertoires had a smaller top 100 clone share than normal lung. Compared with tumor, normal lung showed significantly lower TCR diversity.

TCRbeta libraries were built with three rounds of nested PCR, modified from ARM-PCR. One entry per CDR3 protein results from TCRdb running MiXCR on the multiplex PCR reads. The sample shows over 80,000 distinct CDR3 sequences, 76% of them seen only once. The sequencing input was distant non-tumor lung tissue. The V and J genes are TRBV11-3 and TRBJ2-1; weak D call: TRBD2 (6 bases). The TCR sequence derives from a woman between 50 and 59 years old with non-small cell lung cancer. The CDR3 DNA follows: TGTGCCAGCAGCTTAGGGACTATCGGAGTGTCCTACAACGAGCAGTTCTTC. It yields the protein CASSLGTIGVSYNEQFF.